The 4 T cell receptor beta chains below come from one sample, sequenced in a study of cytomegalovirus exposure and HLA in healthy donors. The PCR had 60 Vbeta and 13 Jbeta primers. The assay was immunoSEQ multiplex PCR, and TCRdb's table has in-frame clones only and misses some. Of 110,000 to 150,000 clones detected, about three quarters appear once; the ten largest clones hold about 4%. Specimen: PBMCs. All receptors come from a male donor in good health and CMV-seronegative.

This rearrangement joins TRBV5-1 to TRBJ2-5; weak D call: TRBD2 (5 bases). The germline V and J ends were trimmed by 1 base and 5 bases, with 12 bases remaining between them. Germline CDR1 and CDR2: SGHRS and YFSETQ. This CDR3 is built from 14 residues. CDR3 sequence reads: CASSLIFERETQYF. The CDR3 DNA follows: TGCGCCAGCAGCTTGATTTTTGAGCGGGAGACCCAGTACTTC.

V is TRBV19 and J is TRBJ1-2, with D perhaps TRBD1 (6 bases). CDR1 is LNHDA, CDR2 SQIVND, per germline (reference sequence). The V end was cut by 0 bases, the J end by 0 bases, with 8 bases between. The CDR3 length is 15 residues. CDR3 DNA: TGTGCCAGTAGTATAGACAGGGGTTCTAACTATGGCTACACCTTC. The encoded protein is CASSIDRGSNYGYTF.

This clone was detected once. The rearrangement joins TRBV6-6 to TRBJ1-1; 9 bases line up with TRBD1. The CDR3 has 13 amino acids. Germline V CDR1 and CDR2: MNHNY, SVGAGI (reference sequence). After removal of 4 bases from V and 11 bases from J, the junction contained 8 bases not matched to a gene. Here the CDR3 DNA reads TGTGCCAGCAGTTCGGGACAGGGTGGCGGGGCTTTCTTT. Translation: CASSSGQGGGAFF.

This chain links TRBV11-2 with TRBJ2-1; 12 bases are shared with TRBD2. The trim removed 5 bases at V and 7 bases at J, leaving 9 bases unmatched. The CDR3 loop spans 16 amino acids. Germline V gives CDR1 SGHAT, CDR2 FQNNGV. DNA for the CDR3: TGTGCCAGCAGCCCTTCTAGCGGGAGGGTCGGAAATGAGCAGTTCTTC. The encoded protein is CASSPSSGRVGNEQFF.